These 11 T cell receptor beta chains were sequenced from one sample in a study of blood T cells in healthy people across ages. Through a sample-barcoded 5' primer and a J-beta primer mix, a second PCR was run for roughly 7 to 12 cycles. Each CDR3 protein gets one entry after TCRdb re-called the 5' RACE reads with MiXCR. The data show 1.6 million or so distinct CDR3 sequences, roughly 30% seen once. The material sequenced was blood. These receptors all stem from a woman aged 25 to 39 in good health.

V and J are TRBV9 and TRBJ2-3; no firm D call. This CDR3 region has 15 residues. V shed 0 bases and J shed 2 bases, with 10 bases lying between them. The germline CDR1 and CDR2 sequences are SGDLS and YYNGEE. DNA for the CDR3: TGTGCCAGCAGCGTAGCCAGTAGGGACACAGATACGCAGTATTTT. This translates into CASSVASRDTDTQYF.

V is TRBV10-1 and J is TRBJ1-2; no reliable D call. Germline V lookup: CDR1 WNHNN, CDR2 SYGVQD (reference sequence). CDR3 length equals 15 residues. V was cut by 0 bases and J by 6 bases, with 14 bases left in between. CDR3 DNA: TGCGCCAGCAGTGAGTCGCCTGAGGGTATCCATGGCTACACCTTC. Translated: CASSESPEGIHGYTF.

This chain connects TRBV6-1 to TRBJ1-2; the match to TRBD1 covers 10 bases. J gave up 0 bases and V 4 bases, and 8 bases lay outside the gene matches. This CDR3 comprises 17 residues. CDR1 MNHNS and CDR2 SASEGT come from the germline V gene. The chain's CDR3 is CASSGQGAASPNYGYTF. CDR3 coding DNA: TGTGCCAGCAGTGGACAGGGGGCAGCCTCACCTAACTATGGCTACACCTTC.

This clonotype was detected a few times. This sequence joins TRBV20-1 and TRBJ1-2, with D unresolved. The CDR3 totals 12 residues. The germline V gene has CDR1 DFQATT and CDR2 SNEGSKA (reference sequence). Trimming removed 3 bases at V and 5 bases at J, with 10 bases between. Written as DNA, the CDR3 is TGCAGTGCTAGTGCGAAGAATTATGGCTACACCTTC. This translates into CSASAKNYGYTF.

The V and J genes are TRBV12-5 and TRBJ2-1; possibly TRBD2 for D (6 bases). The V end was cut by 5 bases, the J end by 7 bases, with 18 bases between. Germline loops: CDR1 LGHNT, CDR2 FRNRAP. This CDR3 spans 15 amino acids. CDR3 amino acids: CASGPNDGGRNEQFF. DNA for the CDR3: TGTGCTAGTGGTCCAAACGACGGGGGTCGGAATGAGCAGTTCTTC.

The V and J genes are TRBV3-1 and TRBJ2-6, with 9 bases aligning to TRBD1. This CDR3 has 17 residues. Losses at the gene ends were 4 bases for V and 4 bases for J; bases not matched to a gene: 8. The germline V gene has CDR1 LGHDT and CDR2 YNNKEL (reference sequence). The CDR3 here is CASSPGTGRDGANVLTF. The CDR3 region has the DNA TGTGCCAGCAGCCCAGGGACAGGGAGGGACGGGGCCAACGTCCTGACTTTC.

The CDR3 spells CASSQGPWGEQFF. The CDR3 nucleotides read TGCGCCAGCAGCCAAGGCCCTTGGGGGGAGCAGTTCTTC. The chain combines TRBV4-1 with TRBJ2-1; D may correspond to TRBD1 or TRBD2 (5 bases each). V was trimmed by 1 base and J by 10 bases, leaving 11 bases between them. The germline gives CDR1 MGHRA, CDR2 YSYEKL. The CDR3 loop spans 13 amino acids.

Note on this clonotype: An end of the junction differs from the germline gene, which may be a read error. This rearrangement joins TRBV12-3 or TRBV12-4 to TRBJ2-1, with 9 bases that match TRBD2. CDR3 length: 19 residues. The chain's CDR3 is CASSLGGLAGPSSYNEQFF. CDR3 nucleotides: TGCGCCAGCAGTTTAGGGGGGCTAGCGGGGCCTAGCTCCTACAATGAGCAGTTCTTC.

This clonotype showed up just a few times. V gene TRBV28 combines with J gene TRBJ1-2; TRBD1 is a possible D gene (5 bases). This CDR3 is built from 13 residues. V was shortened by 3 bases and J by 6 bases, with 11 bases between the two germline ends. Per germline, CDR1 MDHEN and CDR2 SYDVKM. In DNA, the CDR3 is TGTGCCAGCAGTTTCCGGGGCTTCGATGGCTACACCTTC. It encodes CASSFRGFDGYTF.

This clonotype has a handful of counts. CDR3 sequence: CASSQNTGLRYEQYF. CDR3 bases: TGCGCCAGCAGCCAAAATACGGGACTCCGCTACGAGCAGTACTTC. V gene TRBV4-1 combines with J gene TRBJ2-7; possibly TRBD2 for D (6 bases). Trimming left V 2 bases short and J 3 bases short, with 14 bases between. The CDR3 sequence is 15 residues long. Germline CDR1 and CDR2: MGHRA and YSYEKL.

This clonotype occurred a few times. This rearrangement joins TRBV10-3 to TRBJ1-2, with TRBD1 as a possible D gene (5 bases). V was shortened by 4 bases and J by 7 bases, with 10 bases between the two germline ends. The CDR3 runs to 12 residues. Germline V gene data show CDR1 as ENHRY and CDR2 as SYGVKD. CDR3 amino acids: CAISGGLSGYTF. CDR3 bases: TGTGCCATCAGTGGGGGACTAAGTGGCTACACCTTC.